This TCR beta chain was recovered during a study of blood T cell repertoires in COVID-19. Sequencing used immunoSEQ multiplex PCR; TCRdb keeps in-frame clones, though not all of them. This table has a few hundred thousand clones, around nine tenths appearing once. Germline CDR1 is MDHEN and CDR2 is SYDVKM. This CDR3 has 14 residues. Trimming stripped 4 bases from V and 1 base from J, with 10 bases between. The V and J genes are TRBV28 and TRBJ1-1; tentatively, D is TRBD1 (6 bases). The sequencing input was peripheral blood. The source of this sequence is a man between 60 and 75 years old with acute or convalescent COVID-19. CDR3 DNA sequence: TGTGCCAGCAGTTCCCTCAGGGGGAACACTGAAGCTTTCTTT. Translated: CASSSLRGNTEAFF. The whole variable domain, filled in from reference TRBV28 and TRBJ1-1, reads DVKVTQSSRYLVKRTGEKVFLECVQDMDHENMFWYRQDPGLGLRLIYFSYDVKMKEKGDIPEGYSVSREKKERFSLILESASTNQTSMYLCASSSLRGNTEAFFGQGTRLTVV.